The source of this T cell receptor beta chain is a study of blood T cell repertoires in COVID-19 (dated by TCRdb to the early 2020s). Describing the broader study: The collaborator samples originated in the United States, Italy and Spain and spanned the acute and convalescent phases of COVID-19. The prospective study material was composed of cDNA or gDNA derived from T cells, B-cell-depleted T cells, or PBMCs. Subjects who had been exposed to COVID-19, were actively infected with it, or had recovered from it provided the deeply sampled blood TCRbeta repertoires that made up the dataset. The repertoires were made available in a free public database intended to serve as a resource for research on the immune response to SARS-CoV-2. The samples were drawn from two sources: the first 160 participants of the ongoing ImmuneRACE study, and 950 to 1,500 subjects contributed by 6 global collaborators. Sample metadata almost always included a de-identified subject ID, COVID-19 status, age in years and sex. Where available, HLA class I and class II types were taken from metadata supplied by the sample provider and were not determined by assay-based typing. Summary of the overall study and its limitations: The quantity of clinical and demographic metadata differed by source and by participant and was supplied without curation.

TCRbeta CDR3 regions were amplified from genomic DNA by means of the immunoSEQ Assay, a bias-controlled multiplex PCR. The paper's processing steps were these. Within the assay, amplification of reference gene primers was used to estimate how many nucleated cells each sample contained. To quantify the absolute abundance of each unique TCRbeta CDR3 rearrangement, sequence reads were collapsed and filtered. For each sample, productive Simpson clonality was calculated as the square root of Simpson's diversity index across productive rearrangements. The clones in this table, taken by TCRdb from immuneACCESS, are in-frame only. Not every clone is retained; where verified, under half of the shortfall comes from an unresolved V gene, and the cause of the rest is unknown. Clone size and V and J calls were adopted from that table, with D and trimming inferred from the DNA. The sample table shows about 310,000 clones, and approximately 86% are seen once. The ten biggest clones cover about 9.8% of the sample.

In the prospective study, participants were 18 to 89 years old, resided in about two dozen geographic areas of the United States, and were enrolled through a virtual design. Cohort assignment in the prospective study relied on participant-reported clinical history from a screening survey and a study questionnaire. ImmuneRACE Cohort 3 recovered participants were defined by two consecutive negative NP/OP PCR tests, healthcare professional clearance, or symptom resolution. In the prospective study, mobile phlebotomists collected whole blood, serum and a nasopharyngeal or oropharyngeal swab from each participant. Additional blood draws and questionnaires over a 2-month period could optionally be provided by prospective study participants. Blood samples from the prospective study were shipped frozen or at room temperature prior to DNA extraction. There are 18 amino acids in the CDR3, from cysteine to phenylalanine inclusive. Only the CDR3 part of the read is kept: 54 bases, read in frame from the first base.

For this clone: Its antigen has not been determined. It has no much larger one-base neighbor in the sample; base qualities were not kept.

The sample consisted of PBMCs or T cells enriched from blood (not recorded which). Rearrangement joined TRBV21-1 to TRBJ2-1; the table assigns TRBD2, which was not confirmed against the DNA. TRBV21-1 is flagged as a pseudogene. The TCR was taken from a woman aged 18-30 years who had recovered from COVID-19. The sequenced DNA: TGTGCCAGCAGCAAACCCCATATAGCGGGAGCCTGCTACAATGAGCAGTTCTTC. It specifies CASSKPHIAGACYNEQFF.